The clone carrying this T cell receptor beta chain was seen only a few times. These data belong to a study of CD8+CD57+ T cells in acquired aplastic anemia. Genomic DNA was employed as the template in profiling TCR beta VDJ and CDR3. TCRdb fed the reads into MiXCR, producing one record per CDR3 protein. The table has 150,000 to 200,000 distinct CDR3 sequences, roughly 63% seen once. Germline V gene data show CDR1 as SGDLS and CDR2 as YYNGEE. The CDR3 consists of 14 residues. The chain recombines TRBV9 with TRBJ2-3; D is ambiguous. The DNA matches TRBJ2-5 better at its end, which makes the J call doubtful. Source material: sorted CD4+, CD8+, or CD8+CD57+ T cells (not recorded which) from PBMCs. The clonotype originates from a human donor in good health. In DNA, the CDR3 is TGTGCCAGCAGCGTGAGTACTGAACGGGAGACCCAGTACTTC. Protein sequence: CASSVSTERETQYF.